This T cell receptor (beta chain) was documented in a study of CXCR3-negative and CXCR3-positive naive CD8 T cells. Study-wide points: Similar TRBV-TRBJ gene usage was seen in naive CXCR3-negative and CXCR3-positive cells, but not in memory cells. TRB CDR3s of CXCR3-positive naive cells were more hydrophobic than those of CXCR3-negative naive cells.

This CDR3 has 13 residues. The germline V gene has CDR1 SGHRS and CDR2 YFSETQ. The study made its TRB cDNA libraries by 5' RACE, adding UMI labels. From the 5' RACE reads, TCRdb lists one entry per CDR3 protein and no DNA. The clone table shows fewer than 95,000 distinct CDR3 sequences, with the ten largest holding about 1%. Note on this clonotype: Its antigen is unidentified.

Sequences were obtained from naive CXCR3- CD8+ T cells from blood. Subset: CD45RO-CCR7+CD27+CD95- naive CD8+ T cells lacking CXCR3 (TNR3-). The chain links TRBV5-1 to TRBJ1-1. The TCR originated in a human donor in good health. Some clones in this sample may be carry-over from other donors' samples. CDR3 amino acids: CASSLGMNTEAFF. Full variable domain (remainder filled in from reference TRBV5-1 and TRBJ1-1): KAGVTQTPRYLIKTRGQQVTLSCSPISGHRSVSWYQQTPGQGLQFLFEYFSETQRNKGNFPGRFSGRQFSNSRSEMNVSTLELGDSALYLCASSLGMNTEAFFGQGTRLTVV.